Listed below are T cell receptor beta chains from one sample, sequenced in a study of blood T cell repertoires in COVID-19. Profiling relied on immunoSEQ multiplex PCR, and the TCRdb table lists in-frame clones only, not all of them. The sample comprises about 530,000 clones, 85% to 90% of which are singletons, and about 8% rests with the top ten. The sample was peripheral blood. The receptors derive from a woman aged 45-65 years with COVID-19, enrolled during active disease. CDR3s include the opening cysteine and the closing phenylalanine or tryptophan. Fields, in order: J gene, V gene, CDR3 length, D gene, clone size, CDR3 protein, CDR3 DNA. A D gene is named only where the DNA matches it firmly. Clone sizes are given selectively: once, few, many, or a class where the clone is expanded.

J: TRBJ2-6; V: TRBV9; length: 14; D: .; size: once; CDR3: CASSVGAGANVLTF; DNA: TGTGCCAGCAGCGTAGGCGCAGGGGCCAACGTCCTGACTTTC
J: TRBJ2-1; V: TRBV18; length: 15; D: .; size: .; CDR3: CASSPQGSSYNEQFF; DNA: TGTGCCAGCTCACCCCAGGGGAGCTCCTACAATGAGCAGTTCTTC
J: TRBJ1-1; V: TRBV19; length: 15; D: TRBD1; size: .; CDR3: CASSIWGQKNTEAFF; DNA: TGTGCCAGTAGTATATGGGGACAGAAGAACACTGAAGCTTTCTTT
J: TRBJ1-3; V: TRBV5-6; length: 15; D: .; size: .; CDR3: CASSFGRGTGNTIYF; DNA: TGTGCCAGCAGCTTTGGCAGGGGAACTGGAAACACCATATATTTT
J: TRBJ2-7; V: TRBV6-5; length: 14; D: TRBD1; size: .; CDR3: CASRPRQGSYEQYF; DNA: TGTGCCAGCAGGCCTCGACAGGGATCCTACGAGCAGTACTTC
J: TRBJ1-4; V: TRBV5-4; length: 15; D: TRBD1; size: .; CDR3: CASKPGKGAYEKLFF; DNA: TGTGCCAGCAAACCGGGCAAGGGGGCTTATGAAAAACTGTTTTTT
J: TRBJ1-4; V: TRBV19; length: 14; D: .; size: many; CDR3: CASSTRTATWELFF; DNA: TGTGCCAGTAGTACCCGGACAGCGACGTGGGAACTGTTTTTT
J: TRBJ2-3; V: TRBV11-2; length: 15; D: TRBD2; size: .; CDR3: CASSFDSGGADTQYF; DNA: TGTGCCAGCAGCTTTGATAGCGGGGGGGCAGATACGCAGTATTTT
J: TRBJ2-1; V: TRBV30; length: 18; D: TRBD2; size: .; CDR3: CAVDGVGSGGSAYNEQFF; DNA: TGTGCCGTAGATGGTGTAGGTAGCGGGGGGTCCGCCTACAATGAGCAGTTCTTC
J: TRBJ2-1; V: TRBV11-3; length: 14; D: TRBD1; size: .; CDR3: CASSLGRGIDEQFF; DNA: TGTGCCAGCAGCTTAGGCAGGGGGATAGATGAGCAGTTCTTC
J: TRBJ1-5; V: TRBV5-4; length: 14; D: .; size: .; CDR3: CASSLAGKDQPQHF; DNA: TGTGCCAGCAGCTTGGCAGGGAAGGACCAGCCCCAGCATTTT
J: TRBJ2-4; V: TRBV4-2; length: 18; D: TRBD2; size: .; CDR3: CASSRHGRGGNDKNIQYF; DNA: TGTGCCAGCAGCAGACATGGTCGCGGGGGGAACGACAAAAACATTCAGTACTTC
J: TRBJ1-3; V: TRBV30; length: 16; D: .; size: once; CDR3: CAWSGTLQGTGNTIYF; DNA: TGTGCCTGGAGTGGAACCTTACAGGGTACGGGAAACACCATATATTTT
J: TRBJ2-1; V: TRBV15; length: 13; D: .; size: .; CDR3: CATSRGRPGEQFF; DNA: TGTGCCACCAGCAGAGGCAGGCCCGGTGAGCAGTTCTTC
J: TRBJ1-3; V: TRBV4-1; length: 18; D: .; size: .; CDR3: CASSQLYGGRSSGNTIYF; DNA: TGCGCCAGCAGCCAACTCTACGGGGGAAGGAGCTCTGGAAACACCATATATTTT
J: TRBJ2-7; V: TRBV27; length: 15; D: .; size: .; CDR3: CASSLFSPGTYEQYF; DNA: TGTGCCAGCAGTTTATTTTCACCCGGGACCTACGAGCAGTACTTC
J: TRBJ1-2; V: TRBV12-3/TRBV12-4; length: 12; D: TRBD1; size: .; CDR3: CASSGTGYGYTF; DNA: TGTGCCAGCAGTGGGACAGGCTATGGCTACACCTTC
J: TRBJ1-2; V: TRBV6-1; length: 12; D: TRBD1; size: .; CDR3: CASSRDSYGYTF; DNA: TGTGCCAGCAGTCGGGACAGCTATGGCTACACCTTC
J: TRBJ2-3; V: TRBV9; length: 16; D: TRBD2; size: once; CDR3: CASSVGLAGDTDTQYF; DNA: TGTGCCAGCAGCGTAGGACTAGCGGGGGATACGGATACGCAGTATTTT
J: TRBJ1-2; V: TRBV30; length: 13; D: .; size: .; CDR3: CAWSDRIQGGYTF; DNA: TGTGCCTGGAGTGACCGGATTCAGGGAGGCTACACCTTC
J: TRBJ1-3; V: TRBV6-1; length: 16; D: TRBD1; size: .; CDR3: CASSDRGRVVGNTIYF; DNA: TGTGCCAGCAGTGACAGGGGGCGAGTCGTTGGAAACACCATATATTTT
J: TRBJ1-5; V: TRBV9; length: 14; D: .; size: few; CDR3: CASSVGGGKQPQHF; DNA: TGTGCCAGCAGCGTAGGTGGGGGCAAACAGCCCCAGCATTTT
J: TRBJ1-1; V: TRBV5-1; length: 16; D: .; size: .; CDR3: CASSLGPGLGDTEAFF; DNA: TGCGCCAGCAGCTTGGGTCCCGGGCTCGGGGACACTGAAGCTTTCTTT
J: TRBJ2-7; V: TRBV15; length: 12; D: .; size: .; CDR3: CAKSGRGSEQYF; DNA: TGTGCCAAATCAGGGCGAGGTAGCGAGCAGTACTTC
J: TRBJ2-1; V: TRBV7-9; length: 16; D: TRBD1; size: once; CDR3: CASSMTGAYGANEQFF; DNA: TGTGCCAGCAGCATGACAGGGGCGTACGGGGCCAATGAGCAGTTCTTC
J: TRBJ2-2; V: TRBV10-1; length: 15; D: .; size: .; CDR3: CASSGARDATGELFF; DNA: TGCGCCAGCAGTGGCGCCAGGGATGCCACCGGGGAGCTGTTTTTT
J: TRBJ2-7; V: TRBV5-1; length: 14; D: .; size: .; CDR3: CASSLRQDSYEQYF; DNA: TGCGCCAGCAGCTTGCGGCAGGACTCCTACGAGCAGTACTTC
J: TRBJ2-3; V: TRBV3-1/TRBV3-2; length: 18; D: TRBD2; size: .; CDR3: CASSQGSLAGGRTDTQYF; DNA: TGTGCCAGCAGCCAAGGGTCGCTAGCGGGGGGACGCACAGATACGCAGTATTTT
J: TRBJ2-2; V: TRBV2; length: 14; D: TRBD1; size: .; CDR3: CASGVDRVGGELFF; DNA: TGTGCCAGCGGGGTAGACAGGGTAGGCGGGGAGCTGTTTTTT
J: TRBJ1-1; V: TRBV7-9; length: 15; D: .; size: .; CDR3: CASSLARGPNTEAFF; DNA: TGTGCCAGCAGCTTGGCAAGGGGTCCGAACACTGAAGCTTTCTTT
J: TRBJ2-2; V: TRBV19; length: 13; D: .; size: .; CDR3: CATSTGNTGELFF; DNA: TGTGCCACCTCTACAGGGAACACCGGGGAGCTGTTTTTT
J: TRBJ2-7; V: TRBV19; length: 14; D: .; size: .; CDR3: CASSISVRTGEQYF; DNA: TGTGCCAGTAGTATCTCGGTCCGGACGGGAGAGCAGTACTTC
J: TRBJ1-2; V: TRBV11-2; length: 14; D: TRBD1; size: .; CDR3: CASRPGGLNYGYTF; DNA: TGTGCCAGCCGGCCAGGGGGACTTAACTATGGCTACACCTTC
J: TRBJ2-7; V: TRBV6-2/TRBV6-3; length: 13; D: .; size: .; CDR3: CASSYSLTYEQYF; DNA: TGTGCCAGCAGTTACTCGCTAACCTACGAGCAGTACTTC
J: TRBJ2-7; V: TRBV3-1/TRBV3-2; length: 14; D: TRBD1; size: .; CDR3: CASSPWTGNDEQYF; DNA: TGTGCCAGCAGCCCATGGACAGGGAACGACGAGCAGTACTTC
J: TRBJ1-5; V: TRBV5-6; length: 15; D: TRBD1; size: .; CDR3: CASSWGTATNQPQHF; DNA: TGTGCCAGCAGCTGGGGGACAGCTACCAATCAGCCCCAGCATTTT
J: TRBJ1-1; V: TRBV18; length: 13; D: TRBD1; size: .; CDR3: CASSRDRDAEAFF; DNA: TGTGCCAGCTCAAGGGACAGGGACGCTGAAGCTTTCTTT
J: TRBJ1-3; V: TRBV2; length: 16; D: .; size: .; CDR3: CASTPGGGVSGNTIYF; DNA: TGTGCCAGCACCCCCGGTGGAGGGGTTTCTGGAAACACCATATATTTT
J: TRBJ2-3; V: TRBV19; length: 15; D: TRBD2; size: .; CDR3: CASSMFGGNTDTQYF; DNA: TGTGCCAGTAGTATGTTCGGGGGGAACACAGATACGCAGTATTTT
J: TRBJ1-2; V: TRBV10-3; length: 14; D: TRBD1; size: .; CDR3: CATQDTRGNYGYTF; DNA: TGTGCCACCCAAGATACCAGGGGGAACTATGGCTACACCTTC
J: TRBJ1-2; V: TRBV18; length: 17; D: TRBD1; size: .; CDR3: CASSPPTGGLGTYGYTF; DNA: TGTGCCAGCTCACCCCCGACAGGGGGCTTGGGAACCTATGGCTACACCTTC
J: TRBJ2-1; V: TRBV27; length: 14; D: .; size: .; CDR3: CASSSPSSYNEQFF; DNA: TGTGCCAGCAGTTCCCCGAGCTCCTACAATGAGCAGTTCTTC
J: TRBJ1-2; V: TRBV3-1/TRBV3-2; length: 13; D: TRBD1; size: .; CDR3: CASSLNRGSGYTF; DNA: TGTGCCAGCAGCCTAAACAGGGGAAGTGGCTACACCTTC
J: TRBJ2-1; V: TRBV6-5; length: 15; D: .; size: .; CDR3: CASSRSVPTYNEQFF; DNA: TGTGCCAGCAGTAGAAGCGTTCCGACCTACAATGAGCAGTTCTTC
J: TRBJ1-1; V: TRBV30; length: 15; D: .; size: .; CDR3: CAWSVPPLDNTEAFF; DNA: TGTGCCTGGAGTGTACCGCCATTAGATAACACTGAAGCTTTCTTT
J: TRBJ2-3; V: TRBV24-1; length: 14; D: .; size: .; CDR3: CATSGGISTDTQYF; DNA: TGTGCCACCAGTGGCGGAATTAGCACAGATACGCAGTATTTT
J: TRBJ1-5; V: TRBV20-1; length: 13; D: .; size: .; CDR3: CSASDSGDQPQHF; DNA: TGCAGTGCTAGTGATTCTGGAGATCAGCCCCAGCATTTT
J: TRBJ2-3; V: TRBV24-1; length: 15; D: .; size: .; CDR3: CATSDSRTSTDTQYF; DNA: TGTGCCACCAGTGATTCGCGGACTAGCACAGATACGCAGTATTTT
J: TRBJ2-7; V: TRBV5-1; length: 13; D: .; size: once; CDR3: CASSQGVFYEQYF; DNA: TGCGCCAGCAGTCAAGGGGTCTTCTACGAGCAGTACTTC
J: TRBJ2-7; V: TRBV2; length: 14; D: .; size: few; CDR3: CASTPGTSRLIWYF; DNA: TGTGCCAGCACCCCCGGGACTTCCCGTTTAATATGGTACTTC
J: TRBJ2-7; V: TRBV6-5; length: 14; D: TRBD1; size: .; CDR3: CACTFRGQIYEQYF; DNA: TGTGCCTGCACCTTTAGGGGACAGATCTACGAGCAGTACTTC
J: TRBJ1-2; V: TRBV10-1; length: 16; D: TRBD1; size: .; CDR3: CASSPGTGGYNYGYTF; DNA: TGCGCCAGCTCCCCCGGGACAGGGGGCTACAACTATGGCTACACCTTC
J: TRBJ1-1; V: TRBV5-5; length: 14; D: TRBD1; size: .; CDR3: CASSPDRGSNEAFF; DNA: TGTGCCAGCAGCCCGGACAGGGGATCAAATGAAGCTTTCTTT
J: TRBJ2-7; V: TRBV16; length: 14; D: .; size: .; CDR3: CASSHSTRAYEQYF; DNA: TGTGCCAGCAGCCATTCGACAAGAGCCTACGAGCAGTACTTC
J: TRBJ2-2; V: TRBV11-3; length: 16; D: TRBD1; size: .; CDR3: CASSRQGMSSTGELFF; DNA: TGTGCCAGCAGCCGACAGGGTATGAGTAGCACCGGGGAGCTGTTTTTT